Listed below are T cell receptor beta chains from one sample, sequenced in a study of T-cell memory formation after mild COVID-19. One entry per CDR3 protein, called by TCRdb with MiXCR from the 5' RACE reads. The data hold under 400,000 distinct CDR3 sequences, with over 20% observed a single time. The specimen sequenced was PBMCs or a T cell subset sorted from them (not recorded which). These receptors came from an adult woman who had mild COVID-19 (a few samples of this study predate the infection). Cell type and time point are not known. CDR3s include the opening cysteine and the closing phenylalanine or tryptophan. The D gene is left open where the match is weak. Clone size, where shown, is once, few, many, or a class for clones that have expanded.

J | D | size | V | DNA | CDR3
TRBJ2-7 | . | . | TRBV5-6 | TGTGCCAGCAGCGGCGCAGAGGGGAGCTCCTACGAGCAGTACTTC | CASSGAEGSSYEQYF
TRBJ1-2 | . | . | TRBV12-3/TRBV12-4 | TGTGCCAGCAGTTTCGGCCAGGGTAACTATGGCTACACCTTC | CASSFGQGNYGYTF
TRBJ2-7 | . | once | TRBV2 | TGTGCCAGTGTCCGGAATCCCACGGTAGGGTACGAGCAGTACTTC | CASVRNPTVGYEQYF
TRBJ2-3 | TRBD1 | few | TRBV7-9 | TGTGCCAGCAGCCTCGACAGGGGGGGGCGCCCAGATACGCAGTATTTT | CASSLDRGGRPDTQYF
TRBJ1-2 | . | . | TRBV7-2 | TGTGCCAGCAGCCTACTTGGACGGGGCTACACCTTC | CASSLLGRGYTF
TRBJ2-1 | . | few | TRBV24-1 | TGTGCCACCAGTGTTTCTAGTAGCGATGAGCAGTTCTTC | CATSVSSSDEQFF
TRBJ1-6 | . | . | TRBV5-1 | TGCGCCAGCAGCTGGACGGACAGAGGACCTAGGTCGCCCCTCCACTTT | CASSWTDRGPRSPLHF
TRBJ2-7 | TRBD2 | few | TRBV5-6 | TGTGCCAGCAGCCGCCCCGGGACTAGCGGGAGTGTTATCTACGAGCAGTACTTC | CASSRPGTSGSVIYEQYF
TRBJ1-1 | TRBD1 | few | TRBV12-3/TRBV12-4 | TGTGCCAGCAGACTTAGGGGGCATCCTGAAGCTTTCTTT | CASRLRGHPEAFF
TRBJ2-1 | TRBD2 | . | TRBV7-9 | TGTGCCAGCAGCTCCCTTGGGGTAGCGGGAGACTACAATGAGCAGTTCTTC | CASSSLGVAGDYNEQFF
TRBJ2-5 | . | . | TRBV15 | TGTGCCACCAGCAGGTCTCCTGGGGGGCGGGAGACCCAGTACTTC | CATSRSPGGRETQYF
TRBJ2-1 | . | few | TRBV4-2 | TGTGCCAGCAGCCAAGATCCAGCGACCTACAATGAGCAGTTCTTC | CASSQDPATYNEQFF
TRBJ2-7 | . | . | TRBV20-1 | TGCAGTGCTACAAAACCCGAAGACTCCTACGAGCAGTACTTC | CSATKPEDSYEQYF
TRBJ1-1 | . | few | TRBV5-5 | TGTGCCAGCAGCTTCGCCGTGTCGCGAGGTACTGAAGCTTTCTTT | CASSFAVSRGTEAFF
TRBJ1-4 | TRBD1 | . | TRBV4-1 | TGCGCCAGCAGCCCATTTCCCCCCGGGACAGGGAATGAAAAACTGTTTTTT | CASSPFPPGTGNEKLFF
TRBJ1-6 | . | few | TRBV3-1 | TGTGCCAGCAGCCCCCGAGCGCCGGATAGCAATTCACCCCTCAACTTT | CASSPRAPDSNSPLNF
TRBJ2-1 | . | . | TRBV18 | TGTGCCAGCTCACCGGGGAGGTCTAGCGTGAGCGATGAGCAGTTCTTC | CASSPGRSSVSDEQFF
TRBJ2-2 | . | many | TRBV11-3 | TGTGCCAGCAGCTTATTTGGGAACACCGGGGAGCTGTTTTTT | CASSLFGNTGELFF
TRBJ2-7 | . | few | TRBV4-1 | TGCGCCAGCAGCCAGAACTCGGGAAACGAGCAGTACTTC | CASSQNSGNEQYF
TRBJ1-2 | . | few | TRBV24-1 | TGTGCCACCGCGGACAACCTCTATGGCTACACCTTC | CATADNLYGYTF
TRBJ2-7 | . | . | TRBV4-2 | TGTGCCAGCAGCCACTACCGGGGGTCCTACGAGCAGTACTTC | CASSHYRGSYEQYF
TRBJ2-1 | . | few | TRBV3-1 | TGTGCCAGCAGCCAAGCCGATGAGCAGTTCTTC | CASSQADEQFF
TRBJ2-7 | . | . | TRBV7-2 | TGTGCCAGCAGCTTATACGGCGGGCCTGGGGGCGAGCAGTACTTC | CASSLYGGPGGEQYF
TRBJ2-3 | TRBD2 | few | TRBV11-3 | TGTGCCAGCAGCCCGGGACTAGCGGGAGGAGGGGGCACAGATACGCAGTATTTT | CASSPGLAGGGGTDTQYF
TRBJ2-1 | TRBD2 | few | TRBV20-1 | TGCAGTGCTAGAGCCTACCTGACTAGCGGGGGGAGCAATGAGCAGTTCTTC | CSARAYLTSGGSNEQFF
TRBJ2-7 | TRBD2 | . | TRBV10-3 | TGTGCCATCAGCGGGACTAGCGGATACGAGCAGTACTTC | CAISGTSGYEQYF
TRBJ1-2 | . | . | TRBV16 | TGTGCCAGCAGCCGTATTAATACCGGGACGGACCTAGGCTACACCTTC | CASSRINTGTDLGYTF
TRBJ2-3 | TRBD2 | few | TRBV4-2 | TGTGCCAGCAGCCGCAATCTAGCGGGGGGATCCCCAGATACGCAGTATTTT | CASSRNLAGGSPDTQYF
TRBJ1-4 | . | . | TRBV4-1 | TGCGCCAGCAGCCAAGGGCTTCCTCTGGGGCTGTTTTTT | CASSQGLPLGLFF
TRBJ1-2 | TRBD1 | . | TRBV18 | TGTGCCAGCTCACTTGACCTACAGGGGACAGCTAACTATGGCTACACCTTC | CASSLDLQGTANYGYTF
TRBJ2-2 | TRBD2 | many | TRBV12-3/TRBV12-4 | TGTGCCAGCAGCCGCGGGAGGCCACCCTCCACCGGGGAGCTGTTTTTT | CASSRGRPPSTGELFF
TRBJ2-4 | TRBD1 | few | TRBV18 | TGTGCCAGCTCACAAATACCGGGACAGAGAAACATTCAGTACTTC | CASSQIPGQRNIQYF
TRBJ2-2 | . | few | TRBV7-9 | TGTGCCAGCAGCCCCAAACTAGCCGGGGAGCTGTTTTTT | CASSPKLAGELFF